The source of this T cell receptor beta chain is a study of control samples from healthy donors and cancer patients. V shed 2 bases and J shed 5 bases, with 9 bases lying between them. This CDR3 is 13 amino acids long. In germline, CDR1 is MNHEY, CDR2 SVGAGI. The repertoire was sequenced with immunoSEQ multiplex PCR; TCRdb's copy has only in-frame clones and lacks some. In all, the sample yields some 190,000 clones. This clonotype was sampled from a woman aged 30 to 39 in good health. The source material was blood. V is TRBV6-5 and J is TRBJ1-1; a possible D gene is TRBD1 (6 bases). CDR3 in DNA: TGTGCCAGCAGTTACCCAGGGGAGACTGAAGCTTTCTTT. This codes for CASSYPGETEAFF.